This T cell receptor (beta chain) came from a study of T-cell memory formation after mild COVID-19. On the study more broadly: The TCR clusters were mostly specific to one donor.

Constant-segment primers served in 5'RACE that generated TCR alpha and TCR beta cDNA libraries bearing sample barcodes and UMIs. TCRdb reprocessed the 5' RACE reads with MiXCR, giving one entry per CDR3 protein. The repertoire holds about 560,000 distinct CDR3 sequences, with 20% to 25% as singletons. This clonotype was observed once. Its antigen is still unknown. Points from the study as a whole: CM and EM subsets held most contracting CD4+ clones; EMRA held CD8+ ones. Second-wave clones that peaked on day 37 lacked confirmed SARS-CoV-2 specificity.

Looked up from germline, CDR1 is ENHRY and CDR2 is SYGVKD. Trimming cost V 9 bases and J 3 bases; bases outside gene matches: 17. The CDR3 runs 17 residues. Specimen: PBMCs or a T cell subset sorted from them (not recorded which). The gene calls are TRBV10-3 and TRBJ2-5; 9 positions agree with TRBD2. This receptor was taken from an adult woman who had mild COVID-19 (a few samples of this study predate the infection). Cell type and time point are not known. The chain's CDR3 is CAIRKGRAGGGEETQYF. The CDR3 DNA sequence: TGTGCCATTCGTAAGGGACGAGCGGGGGGCGGCGAAGAGACCCAGTACTTC.